One sample yielded the 10 T cell receptor beta chains listed below, sequenced in a study of blood T cells in healthy people across ages (dated by TCRdb to 2015 to 2017). Library preparation employed 5' RACE. TCRdb records Illumina HiSeq 2500 as the sequencer. The second PCR ran for roughly 7 to 11 cycles and used a J-beta primer mix along with a sample-barcoded 5' primer. TCRdb reprocessing: public reads trimmed at Q25 with fastp, clones called with MiXCR, in-frame beta chains kept. Entries are consolidated by CDR3 protein sequence, retaining the most common genes and DNA. A total of 1.4 million to 1.5 million distinct CDR3 sequences appear in this sample, 40% to 50% of them only once. The ten largest make up 7% to 9.5% of the sample. Material for sequencing was blood. The receptors originated from a woman aged 18-30 years in good health.

The gene calls are TRBV6-2 or TRBV6-3 and TRBJ1-2; 7 bases map to TRBD1. This CDR3 has 18 residues. The ends lost 2 bases at V and 0 bases at J; junction bases unmatched: 12. Per germline, CDR1 MNHEY and CDR2 SVGEGT. The CDR3 loop is CASSYPQGDVPTNYGYTF. The CDR3, as DNA: TGTGCCAGCAGTTACCCGCAGGGGGATGTCCCAACTAACTATGGCTACACCTTC.

The chain employs TRBV15 and TRBJ2-4; D may be TRBD1 (6 bases). The end of the DNA is better explained by TRBJ2-7, so the J call may be wrong. There are 12 residues in the CDR3. From germline, CDR1 is LNHNV and CDR2 YYDKDF (reference sequence). The CDR3 DNA reads as TGTGCCACCAGCAGGAGGGGGAACGAGCAGTACTTC. This codes for CATSRRGNEQYF.

The CDR3 DNA follows: TGTGCCAGCAGTCGCGGGACTAGCGGGAACGAGCAGTACTTC. This codes for CASSRGTSGNEQYF. This chain links TRBV2 with TRBJ2-7; 13 bases map to TRBD2. The V segment lost 5 bases and the J segment 5 bases; nucleotides outside the gene matches: 3. This CDR3 region has 14 residues. From germline, CDR1 is SNHLY and CDR2 FYNNEI.

This clonotype was counted a few times. This chain uses TRBV11-2 with TRBJ1-2; 7 nucleotides agree with TRBD1. Germline V CDR1 and CDR2: SGHAT, FQNNGV. Trimming removed 4 bases from V and 7 bases from J; junction bases left unmatched: 9. The CDR3 has 14 residues. CDR3 sequence (DNA): TGTGCCAGCAGCTCCCAGGGACAGTTATCTGGCTACACCTTC. This gives the protein CASSSQGQLSGYTF. The variable domain in full, with the rest retrieved from reference TRBV11-2 and TRBJ1-2, is EAGVAQSPRYKIIEKRQSVAFWCNPISGHATLYWYQQILGQGPKLLIQFQNNGVVDDSQLPKDRFSAERLKGVDSTLKIQPAKLEDSAVYLCASSSQGQLSGYTFGSGTRLTVV.

The chain uses TRBV20-1 and TRBJ2-1, with 9 bases aligning to TRBD2. Germline V gene lookup returns CDR1 DFQATT and CDR2 SNEGSKA (reference sequence). J lost 8 bases, V lost 6 bases, and 14 bases had no gene match. This CDR3 comprises 15 residues. CDR3 residues: CSATSMGGGAHEQFF. The CDR3 DNA is TGCAGTGCCACGTCGATGGGCGGGGGGGCCCATGAGCAGTTCTTC.

Concerning this clonotype itself: A read error may produce the germline difference seen at one junction end. The chain employs TRBV20-1 and TRBJ2-1; 11 bases map to TRBD2. This CDR3 comprises 14 residues. The V gene's germline CDR1 is DFQATT and CDR2 SNEGSKA (reference sequence). The DNA of the CDR3 is TGCAGTACTAGGGGGACTAGCGGATACAGTGAGCAGTTCTTC. Protein sequence: CSTRGTSGYSEQFF.

Comment on this clonotype: A read error may produce the germline difference seen at one junction end. The V call is TRBV7-7, the J call TRBJ2-3; D possibly corresponds to TRBD2 (5 bases). This CDR3 contains 15 residues. CDR1 SSHAT and CDR2 FNYEAQ come from the germline V gene (reference sequence). For the CDR3, the DNA is TGTGCTAGCAGCTTACCGGACCTCGGGGCAGATACGCAGTATTTT. Translating gives CASSLPDLGADTQYF. Full variable domain (missing parts from reference TRBV7-7 and TRBJ2-3): GAGVSQSPRYKVTKRGQDVTLRCDPISSHATLYWYQQALGQGPEFLTYFNYEAQPDKSGLPSDRFSAERPEGSISTLTIQRTEQRDSAMYRCASSLPDLGADTQYFGPGTRLTVL.

This clonotype was seen only a few times. This rearrangement joins TRBV7-2 to TRBJ1-4; D ambiguous. V shed 5 bases and J shed 6 bases, with 19 bases lying between them. Germline loops: CDR1 SGHTA, CDR2 FQGNSA. The CDR3 extends over 16 amino acids. The CDR3 is CASSPEGPGHYEKLFF. The DNA for the CDR3 is TGTGCCAGCAGCCCCGAGGGCCCGGGCCACTATGAAAAACTGTTTTTT.

V usage is TRBV9 and J usage is TRBJ1-1; D is ambiguous. Germline lookup yields CDR1 SGDLS and CDR2 YYNGEE. This CDR3 has 14 amino acids. Trimming cost V 4 bases and J 3 bases, with 13 bases left between them. The CDR3 nucleotides read TGTGCCAGCAGCCTCGGTAGCGTAGACACTGAAGCTTTCTTT. As protein: CASSLGSVDTEAFF.

The sample holds a few counts of this clonotype. The rearrangement links TRBV20-1 to TRBJ2-7; 10 nucleotides match TRBD1. The CDR3 runs to 14 residues. J gave up 0 bases and V 2 bases, and 1 base lay outside the gene matches. Germline CDR1 is DFQATT and CDR2 is SNEGSKA (reference sequence). The CDR3 is CSARWDRGSYEQYF. CDR3 sequence (DNA): TGCAGTGCTAGATGGGACAGGGGCTCCTACGAGCAGTACTTC.